This note documents a single T cell receptor (beta chain) sequence. Original processing methods: The assay estimated nucleated cells by amplifying reference gene primers. Libraries were prepared by immunoSEQ multiplex PCR; TCRdb keeps only in-frame clonotypes and omits some of them. Clone size and the V and J calls come from that table; the DNA yielded D and trimming. The profile shows 200,000 to 250,000 clones, 75% to 90% of them singletons. The data are from a study of blood T cell repertoires in COVID-19. Overall study: Both acute and convalescent COVID-19 samples were obtained from the United States, Italy and Spain. Sample material is recorded as cDNA or gDNA derived from T cells, B-cell-depleted T cells, or PBMCs.

Trimming took 2 bases from V and 2 from J; bases not matched to a gene: 12. Per the germline V gene, CDR1 is SGDLS and CDR2 is YYNGEE. The CDR3 loop spans 19 amino acids. Sequenced input: peripheral blood. J is TRBJ2-7 and V is TRBV9, with 14 bases lining up with TRBD2. The source of this sequence is a man aged 25 to 45 who had recovered from COVID-19. The CDR3 here is CASSVSTSGGERGAYEQYF. CDR3 nucleotides: TGTGCCAGCAGCGTTTCGACTAGCGGGGGGGAAAGGGGAGCCTACGAGCAGTACTTC.